This TCR beta chain was identified during a study of response to subunit inactivated influenza vaccine. TCRdb independently ran MiXCR on the RT-PCR reads; one entry per CDR3 protein. This sample has about 500,000 distinct CDR3 sequences, with 16% found just once. CDR3 length: 14 amino acids. Per germline, CDR1 MNHNS and CDR2 SASEGT. Trimming pared 4 bases from V and 0 bases from J, leaving 7 bases between. The TCR comes from a man between 50 and 69 years old who received an inactivated influenza vaccine. The chain combines TRBV6-1 with TRBJ2-1; no firm D call. The sequencing used CD4+ T cells sorted from PBMCs, collected less than 30 months after vaccination. Here the CDR3 DNA reads TGTGCCAGCAGTGCACTAAGCTCCTACAATGAGCAGTTCTTC. Its translation: CASSALSSYNEQFF.